What follows is one T cell receptor (beta chain) and its context. The sample originates from a study of OX40 agonist ivuxolimab in advanced cancers. The CDR3 covers 16 residues. V gave up 5 bases and J gave up 4 bases; unmatched junction bases: 11. The V gene's germline CDR1 is SEHNR and CDR2 FQNEAQ (reference sequence). Sequenced by immunoSEQ multiplex PCR; TCRdb stores in-frame clones only, minus some. The sample has more than 20,000 clones, over 80% seen once. Specimen: CD4+ or CD8+ T cells sorted from blood, collected in a trial of the OX40 agonist ivuxolimab. The chain employs TRBV7-9 and TRBJ2-1, with 7 nucleotides matching TRBD2. The origin of this receptor is an adult with an advanced solid tumor such as melanoma, head and neck, liver or kidney cancer. CDR3 sequence: CASSPPGGGPYNEQFF. The CDR3 DNA sequence: TGTGCCAGCAGCCCCCCTGGCGGGGGACCATACAATGAGCAGTTCTTC.